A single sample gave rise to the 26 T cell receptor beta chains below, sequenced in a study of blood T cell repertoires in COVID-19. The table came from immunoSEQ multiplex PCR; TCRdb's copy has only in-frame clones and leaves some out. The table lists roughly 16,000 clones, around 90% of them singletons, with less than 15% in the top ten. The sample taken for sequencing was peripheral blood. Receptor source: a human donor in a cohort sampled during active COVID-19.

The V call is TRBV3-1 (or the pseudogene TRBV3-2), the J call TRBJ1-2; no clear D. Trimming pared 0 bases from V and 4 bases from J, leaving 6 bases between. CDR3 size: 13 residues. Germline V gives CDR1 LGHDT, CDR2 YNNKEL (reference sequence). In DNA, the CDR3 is TGTGCCAGCAGCCAAGAGAGACTCTATGGCTACACCTTC. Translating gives CASSQERLYGYTF.

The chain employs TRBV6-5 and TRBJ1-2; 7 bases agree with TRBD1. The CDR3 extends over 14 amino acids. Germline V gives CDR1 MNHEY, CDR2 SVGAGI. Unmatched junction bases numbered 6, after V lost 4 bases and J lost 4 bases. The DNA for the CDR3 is TGTGCCAGCAGTTCCACGGGGACAGCCTATGGCTACACCTTC. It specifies CASSSTGTAYGYTF.

The CDR3 DNA follows: TGTGCCAGCAGCTTCTCCCCGGGACAGGGGACCAGGGATACGCAGTATTTT. Amino acids: CASSFSPGQGTRDTQYF. This chain links TRBV7-3 with TRBJ2-3, with TRBD1 matching over 10 bases. This CDR3 has 17 amino acids. CDR1 and CDR2 from the germline V gene are SGHTA and FQGTGA. The V and J ends lost 3 bases and 6 bases, in that order; junction bases with no gene match: 12. The complete variable domain, with remaining parts taken from reference TRBV7-3 and TRBJ2-3, reads GAGVSQTPSNKVTEKGKYVELRCDPISGHTALYWYRQSLGQGPEFLIYFQGTGAADDSGLPNDRFFAVRPEGSVSTLKIQRTERGDSAVYLCASSFSPGQGTRDTQYFGPGTRLTVL.

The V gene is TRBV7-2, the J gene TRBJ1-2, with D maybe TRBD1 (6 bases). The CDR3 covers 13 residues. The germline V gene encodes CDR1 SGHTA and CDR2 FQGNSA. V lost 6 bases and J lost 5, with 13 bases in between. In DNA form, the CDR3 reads TGTGCCAGCAGAGGACAGCGAAGGTATGGCTACACCTTC. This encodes CASRGQRRYGYTF.

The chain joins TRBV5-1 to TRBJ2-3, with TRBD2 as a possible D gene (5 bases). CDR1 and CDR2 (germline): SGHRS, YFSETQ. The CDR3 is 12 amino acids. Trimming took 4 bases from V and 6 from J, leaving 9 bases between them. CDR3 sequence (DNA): TGCGCCAGCAGCCTTGACTACGATACGCAGTATTTT. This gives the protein CASSLDYDTQYF.

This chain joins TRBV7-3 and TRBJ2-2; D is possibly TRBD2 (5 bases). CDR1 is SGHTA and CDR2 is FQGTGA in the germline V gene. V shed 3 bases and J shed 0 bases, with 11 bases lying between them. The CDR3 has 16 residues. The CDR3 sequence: CASSFGGAANTGELFF. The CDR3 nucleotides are TGTGCCAGCAGCTTCGGAGGAGCCGCGAACACCGGGGAGCTGTTTTTT. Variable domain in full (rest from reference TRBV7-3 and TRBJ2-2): GAGVSQTPSNKVTEKGKYVELRCDPISGHTALYWYRQSLGQGPEFLIYFQGTGAADDSGLPNDRFFAVRPEGSVSTLKIQRTERGDSAVYLCASSFGGAANTGELFFGEGSRLTVL.

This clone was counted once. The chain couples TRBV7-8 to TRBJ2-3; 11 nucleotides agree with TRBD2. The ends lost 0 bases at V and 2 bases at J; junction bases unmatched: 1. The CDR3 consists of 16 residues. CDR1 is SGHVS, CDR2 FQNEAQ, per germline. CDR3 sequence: CASSLASGGDTDTQYF. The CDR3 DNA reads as TGTGCCAGCAGCTTAGCTAGCGGGGGGGACACAGATACGCAGTATTTT.

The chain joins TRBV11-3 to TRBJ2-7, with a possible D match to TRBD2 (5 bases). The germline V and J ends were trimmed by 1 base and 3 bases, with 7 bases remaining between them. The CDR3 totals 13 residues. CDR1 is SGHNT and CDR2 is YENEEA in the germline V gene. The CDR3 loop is CASSLGGNYEQYF. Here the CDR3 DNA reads TGTGCCAGCAGCTTAGGAGGGAACTACGAGCAGTACTTC.

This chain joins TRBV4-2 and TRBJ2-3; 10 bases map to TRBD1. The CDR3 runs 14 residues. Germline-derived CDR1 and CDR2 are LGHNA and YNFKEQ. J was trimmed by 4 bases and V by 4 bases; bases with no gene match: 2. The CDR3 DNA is TGTGCCAGCAGCCGAGGACAGGGGGCAGATACGCAGTATTTT. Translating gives CASSRGQGADTQYF.

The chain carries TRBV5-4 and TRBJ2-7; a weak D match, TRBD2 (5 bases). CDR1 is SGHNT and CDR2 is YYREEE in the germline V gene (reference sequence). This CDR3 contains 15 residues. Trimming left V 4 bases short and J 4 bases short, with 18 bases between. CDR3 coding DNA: TGTGCCAGCAGCCCCCCCGGGGTTGGGAGATACGAGCAGTACTTC. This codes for CASSPPGVGRYEQYF.

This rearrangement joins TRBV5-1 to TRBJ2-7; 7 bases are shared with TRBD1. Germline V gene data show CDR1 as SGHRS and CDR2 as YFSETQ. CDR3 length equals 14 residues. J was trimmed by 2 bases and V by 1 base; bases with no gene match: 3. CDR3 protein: CASSLRQGPYEQYF. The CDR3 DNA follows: TGCGCCAGCAGCTTGAGACAGGGACCCTACGAGCAGTACTTC.

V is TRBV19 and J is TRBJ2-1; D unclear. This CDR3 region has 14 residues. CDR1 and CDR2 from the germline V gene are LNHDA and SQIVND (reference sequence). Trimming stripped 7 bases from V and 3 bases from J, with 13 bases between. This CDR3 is CASTSGSNYNEQFF. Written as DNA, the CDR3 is TGTGCCAGTACCTCAGGTTCAAACTACAATGAGCAGTTCTTC.

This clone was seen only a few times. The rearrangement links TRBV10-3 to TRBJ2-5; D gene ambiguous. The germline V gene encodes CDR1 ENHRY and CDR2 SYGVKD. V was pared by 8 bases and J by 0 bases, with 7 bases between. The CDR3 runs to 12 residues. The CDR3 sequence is CAIGGNQETQYF. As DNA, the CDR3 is TGTGCCATCGGCGGTAACCAAGAGACCCAGTACTTC.

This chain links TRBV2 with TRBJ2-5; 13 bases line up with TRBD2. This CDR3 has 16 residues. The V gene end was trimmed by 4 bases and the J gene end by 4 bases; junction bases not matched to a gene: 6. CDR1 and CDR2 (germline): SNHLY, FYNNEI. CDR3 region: CASSGILAGGRETQYF. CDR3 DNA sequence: TGTGCCAGCAGTGGAATACTAGCGGGGGGGCGAGAGACCCAGTACTTC.

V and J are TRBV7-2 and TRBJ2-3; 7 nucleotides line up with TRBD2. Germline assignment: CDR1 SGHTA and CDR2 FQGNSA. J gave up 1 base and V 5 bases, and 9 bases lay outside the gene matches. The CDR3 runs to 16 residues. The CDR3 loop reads CASSPRGGRGTDTQYF. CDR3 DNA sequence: TGTGCCAGCAGCCCCCGGGGTGGGAGGGGCACAGATACGCAGTATTTT.

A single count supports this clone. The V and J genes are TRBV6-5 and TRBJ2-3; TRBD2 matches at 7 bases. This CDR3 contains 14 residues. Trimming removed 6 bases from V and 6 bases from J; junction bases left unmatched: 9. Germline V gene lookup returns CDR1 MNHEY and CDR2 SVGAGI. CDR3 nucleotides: TGTGCCAGCAGCGCGGGGGATTATTTGGATACGCAGTATTTT. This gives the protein CASSAGDYLDTQYF.

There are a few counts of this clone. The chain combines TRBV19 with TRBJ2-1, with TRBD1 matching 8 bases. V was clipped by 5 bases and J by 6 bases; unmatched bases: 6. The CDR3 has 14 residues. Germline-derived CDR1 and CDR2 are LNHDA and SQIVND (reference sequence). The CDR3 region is CASSVGQGPNEQFF. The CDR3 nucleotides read TGTGCCAGTAGTGTCGGACAGGGCCCCAATGAGCAGTTCTTC.

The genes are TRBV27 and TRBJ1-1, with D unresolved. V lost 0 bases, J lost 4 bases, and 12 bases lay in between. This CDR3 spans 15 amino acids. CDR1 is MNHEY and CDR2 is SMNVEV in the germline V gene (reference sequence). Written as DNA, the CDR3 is TGTGCCAGCAGTTTATCGGGAGGGCCCGCCACTGAAGCTTTCTTT. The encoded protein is CASSLSGGPATEAFF.

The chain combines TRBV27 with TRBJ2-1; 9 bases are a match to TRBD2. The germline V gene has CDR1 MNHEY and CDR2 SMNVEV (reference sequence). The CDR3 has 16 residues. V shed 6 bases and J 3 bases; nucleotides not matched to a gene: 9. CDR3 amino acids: CASRPGGGGVYNEQFF. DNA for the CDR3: TGTGCCAGCAGGCCCGGCGGGGGGGGTGTCTACAATGAGCAGTTCTTC.

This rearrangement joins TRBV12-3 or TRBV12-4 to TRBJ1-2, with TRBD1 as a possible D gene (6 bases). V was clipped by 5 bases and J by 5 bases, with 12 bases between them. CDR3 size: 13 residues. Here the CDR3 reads CASSRRQAYGYTF. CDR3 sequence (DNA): TGTGCCAGCAGTCGCCGACAGGCGTATGGCTACACCTTC.

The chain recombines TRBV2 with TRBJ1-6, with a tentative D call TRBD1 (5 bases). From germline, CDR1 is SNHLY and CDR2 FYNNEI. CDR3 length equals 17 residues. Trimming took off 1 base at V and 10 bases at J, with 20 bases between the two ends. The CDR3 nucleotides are TGTGCCAGCAGTGAAGAAGCAGGGATTGAGTTCAAATCACCCCTCCACTTT. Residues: CASSEEAGIEFKSPLHF.

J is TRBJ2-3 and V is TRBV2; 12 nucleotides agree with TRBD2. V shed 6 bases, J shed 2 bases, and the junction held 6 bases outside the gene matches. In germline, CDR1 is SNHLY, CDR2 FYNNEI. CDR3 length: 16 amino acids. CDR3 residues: CASRRLAGGVTDTQYF. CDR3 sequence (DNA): TGTGCCAGCAGGCGCCTAGCGGGGGGGGTCACAGATACGCAGTATTTT. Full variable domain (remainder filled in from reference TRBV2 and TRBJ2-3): EPEVTQTPSHQVTQMGQEVILRCVPISNHLYFYWYRQILGQKVEFLVSFYNNEISEKSEIFDDQFSVERPDGSNFTLKIRSTKLEDSAMYFCASRRLAGGVTDTQYFGPGTRLTVL.

CDR3 residues: CASSSEVGYEQYF. As DNA, the CDR3 is TGTGCCAGCAGCTCGGAGGTGGGCTACGAGCAGTACTTC. The chain combines TRBV7-9 with TRBJ2-7; D perhaps matches TRBD2 (5 bases). The CDR3 spans 13 residues. The germline gives CDR1 SEHNR, CDR2 FQNEAQ (reference sequence). Trimming pared 4 bases from V and 3 bases from J, leaving 10 bases between.

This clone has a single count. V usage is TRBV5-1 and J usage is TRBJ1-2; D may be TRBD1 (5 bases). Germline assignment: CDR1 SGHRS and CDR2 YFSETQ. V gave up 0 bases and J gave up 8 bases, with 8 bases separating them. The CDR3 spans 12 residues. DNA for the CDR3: TGCGCCAGCAGCTTGGAAGGGGCCGGCTACACCTTC. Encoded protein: CASSLEGAGYTF.

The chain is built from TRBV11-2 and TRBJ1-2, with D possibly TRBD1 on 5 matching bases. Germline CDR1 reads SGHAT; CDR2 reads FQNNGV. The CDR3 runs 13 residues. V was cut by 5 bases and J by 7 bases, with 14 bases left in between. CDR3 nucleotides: TGTGCCAGCAGCCCGGGGGGGGTTCTTGGCTACACCTTC. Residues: CASSPGGVLGYTF.

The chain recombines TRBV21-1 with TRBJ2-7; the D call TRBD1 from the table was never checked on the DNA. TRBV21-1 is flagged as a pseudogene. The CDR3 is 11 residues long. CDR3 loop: CAIVQGSEQYF. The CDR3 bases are TGTGCCATCGTACAGGGGAGCGAGCAGTACTTC.